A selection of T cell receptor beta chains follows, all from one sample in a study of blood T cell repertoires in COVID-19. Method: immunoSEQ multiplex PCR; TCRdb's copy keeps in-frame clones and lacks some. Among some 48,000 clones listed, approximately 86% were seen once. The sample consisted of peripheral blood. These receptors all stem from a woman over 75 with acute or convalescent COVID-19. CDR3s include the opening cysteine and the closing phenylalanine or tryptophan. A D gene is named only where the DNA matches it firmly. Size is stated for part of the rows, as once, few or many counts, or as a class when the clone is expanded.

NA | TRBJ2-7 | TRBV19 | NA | CASSPGHTAYEQYF | TGTGCCAGTAGCCCGGGACACACGGCCTACGAGCAGTACTTC
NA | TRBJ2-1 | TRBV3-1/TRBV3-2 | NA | CASGGPYNEQFF | TGTGCCAGCGGGGGCCCTTACAATGAGCAGTTCTTC
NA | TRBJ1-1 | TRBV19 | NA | CASKLDRLNTEAFF | TGTGCCAGTAAACTCGACAGGTTGAACACTGAAGCTTTCTTT
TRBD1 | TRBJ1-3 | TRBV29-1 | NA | CSVGDRSTGNTIYF | TGCAGCGTGGGGGACAGGTCCACTGGAAACACCATATATTTT
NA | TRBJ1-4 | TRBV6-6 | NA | CASITGSTNEKLFF | TGTGCCAGCATTACGGGATCAACTAATGAAAAACTGTTTTTT
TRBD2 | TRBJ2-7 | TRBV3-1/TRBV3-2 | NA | CASSYIAGRGEQYF | TGTGCCAGCAGCTACATAGCGGGGAGAGGCGAGCAGTACTTC
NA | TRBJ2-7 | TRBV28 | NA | CASSPSVSIYEQYF | TGTGCCAGCTCCCCATCGGTATCCATTTACGAGCAGTACTTC
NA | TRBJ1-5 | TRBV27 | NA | CASSPSKGGTYSNQPQHF | TGTGCCAGCAGCCCCTCGAAAGGGGGAACTTATAGCAATCAGCCCCAGCATTTT
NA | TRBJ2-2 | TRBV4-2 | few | CASSSSGLEANTGELFF | TGTGCCAGCAGCTCAAGTGGACTGGAAGCGAACACCGGGGAGCTGTTTTTT
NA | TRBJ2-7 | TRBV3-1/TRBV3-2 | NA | CASSRGHSYEQYF | TGTGCCAGCAGTCGAGGGCACTCCTACGAGCAGTACTTC
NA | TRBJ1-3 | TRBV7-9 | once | CASSLGQGNTIYF | TGTGCCAGCAGCTTAGGACAGGGAAACACCATATATTTT
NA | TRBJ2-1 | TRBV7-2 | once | CASSSSGSGVLSYNEQFF | TGTGCCAGCAGCTCTTCGGGGTCTGGCGTATTGTCCTATAATGAGCAGTTCTTC
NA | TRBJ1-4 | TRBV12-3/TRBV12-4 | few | CASSDYEKLFF | TGTGCCAGCAGTGACTATGAAAAACTGTTTTTT
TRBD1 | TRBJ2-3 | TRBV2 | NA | CASGTEQGGTDTQYF | TGTGCCAGCGGGACAGAACAGGGTGGGACAGATACGCAGTATTTT
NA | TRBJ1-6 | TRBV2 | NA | CASGRTNSPLHF | TGTGCCAGCGGCAGAACTAATTCACCCCTCCACTTT
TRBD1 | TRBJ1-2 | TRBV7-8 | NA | CASSLAEGAYGYTF | TGTGCCAGCAGCTTAGCAGAGGGGGCCTATGGCTACACCTTC